The sequence of this T cell receptor (beta chain) was determined in a study of spatial heterogeneity in lung cancer. Germline CDR1 and CDR2: SGHDT and YYEEEE. There are 15 residues in the CDR3. V shed 3 bases and J 2 bases; nucleotides not matched to a gene: 2. A unique molecular identifier was carried by every single TCR cDNA molecule. TCRdb processed the 5' RACE reads anew with MiXCR; each CDR3 protein has one entry. The table includes tens of thousands of distinct CDR3 sequences, roughly 12% detected once. This sample's time point: sample taken at primary tumor resection. Whole RNA from tumor, nontumor lung or frozen PBMC was sequenced unsorted. This clonotype was counted at least ten times.

The sequenced sample was PBMCs, obtained at surgery. The chain links TRBV5-6 to TRBJ2-2; TRBD1 aligns across 9 bases. The TCR sequence derives from a male donor with early-stage non-small cell lung cancer. The CDR3 DNA is TGTGCCAGCAGCTGGGGACAGGGTAACACCGGGGAGCTGTTTTTT. It codes for CASSWGQGNTGELFF.